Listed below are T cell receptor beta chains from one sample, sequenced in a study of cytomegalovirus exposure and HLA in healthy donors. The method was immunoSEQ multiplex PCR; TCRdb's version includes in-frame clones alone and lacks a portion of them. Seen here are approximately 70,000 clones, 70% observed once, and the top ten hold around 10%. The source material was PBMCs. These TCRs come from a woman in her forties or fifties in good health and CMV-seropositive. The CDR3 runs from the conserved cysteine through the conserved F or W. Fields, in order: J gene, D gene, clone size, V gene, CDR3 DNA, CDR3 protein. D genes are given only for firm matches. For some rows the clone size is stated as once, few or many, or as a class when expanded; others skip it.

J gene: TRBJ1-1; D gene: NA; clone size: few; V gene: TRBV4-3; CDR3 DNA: TGCGCCAGCAGCCAGTACACACAGAACACTGAAGCTTTCTTT; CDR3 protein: CASSQYTQNTEAFF
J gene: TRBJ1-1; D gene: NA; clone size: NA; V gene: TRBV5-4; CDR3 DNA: TGTGCCAGCAGCCCCCGGACAGACTACTCCGCGGGAGCTTTCTTT; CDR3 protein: CASSPRTDYSAGAFF
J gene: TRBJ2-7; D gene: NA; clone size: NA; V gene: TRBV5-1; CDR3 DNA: TGCGCCAGCAGCTTCAGGACAGACCTCTACGAGCAGTACTTC; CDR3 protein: CASSFRTDLYEQYF
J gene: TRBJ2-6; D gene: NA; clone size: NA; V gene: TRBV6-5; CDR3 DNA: TGTGCCAGCAGTTTCGCCAGCTCTGGGGCCAACGTCCTGACTTTC; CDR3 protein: CASSFASSGANVLTF
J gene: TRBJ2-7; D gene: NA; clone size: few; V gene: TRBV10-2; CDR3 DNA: TGCGCCAGCAGTGAGACGGCCGTTAGGGGCGACGAGCAGTACTTC; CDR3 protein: CASSETAVRGDEQYF
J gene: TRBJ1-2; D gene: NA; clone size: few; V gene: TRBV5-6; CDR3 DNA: TGTGCCAGCAGCTTGGGGGGACTTCGCTATGGCTACACCTTC; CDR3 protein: CASSLGGLRYGYTF
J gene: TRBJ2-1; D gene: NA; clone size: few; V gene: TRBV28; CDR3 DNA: TGTGCCAGCAGTTTATCCCTAGTGGAGCAGTTCTTC; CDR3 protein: CASSLSLVEQFF
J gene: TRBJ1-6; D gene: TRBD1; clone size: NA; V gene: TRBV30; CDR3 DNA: TGTGCCTGGAGTCCTAACCCGGGGGGGAACAGGGGGCGTGTTAATTCACCCCTCCACTTT; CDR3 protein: CAWSPNPGGNRGRVNSPLHF
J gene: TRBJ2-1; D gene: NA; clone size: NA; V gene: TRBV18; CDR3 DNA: TGTGCCAGCTCACCCCGCGGAGGGGAGAATGAGCAGTTCTTC; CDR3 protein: CASSPRGGENEQFF
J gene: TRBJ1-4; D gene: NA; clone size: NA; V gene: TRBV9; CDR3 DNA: TGTGCCAGCAGCGTAGGGGGGACTGGGACTAATGAAAAACTGTTTTTT; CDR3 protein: CASSVGGTGTNEKLFF
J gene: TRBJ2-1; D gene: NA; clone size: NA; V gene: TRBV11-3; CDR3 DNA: TGTGCCAGCAGCTTAGGACAGGCCTACAATGAGCAGTTCTTC; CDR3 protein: CASSLGQAYNEQFF
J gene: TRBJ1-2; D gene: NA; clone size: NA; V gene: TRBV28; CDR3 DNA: TGTGCCAGCAGTTTACGGGGTTATGGCTACACCTTC; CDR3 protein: CASSLRGYGYTF
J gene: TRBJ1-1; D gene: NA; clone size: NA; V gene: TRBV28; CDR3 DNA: TGTGCCAGCAGTCCGGTCGAGACTGAAGCTTTCTTT; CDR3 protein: CASSPVETEAFF
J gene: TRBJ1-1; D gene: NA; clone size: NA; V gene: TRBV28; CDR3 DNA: TGTGCCAGCAGTTTCGCGGGGCCCCACACTGAAGCTTTCTTT; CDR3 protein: CASSFAGPHTEAFF
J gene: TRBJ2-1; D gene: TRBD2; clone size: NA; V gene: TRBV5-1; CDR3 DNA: TGCGCCAGCAGCTTGGAGGCTAGCGGGTCATTTTATGAGCAGTTCTTC; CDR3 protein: CASSLEASGSFYEQFF
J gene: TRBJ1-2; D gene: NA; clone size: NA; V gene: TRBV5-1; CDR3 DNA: TGCGCCAGCAGCGCAGGCGGGGGGGCCGGGTATGGCTACACCTTC; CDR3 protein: CASSAGGGAGYGYTF
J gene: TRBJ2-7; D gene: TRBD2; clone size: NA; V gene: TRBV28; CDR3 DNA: TGTGCCAGCAGTTTACGAGCGGGAGGGCCCTACGAGCAGTACTTC; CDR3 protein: CASSLRAGGPYEQYF
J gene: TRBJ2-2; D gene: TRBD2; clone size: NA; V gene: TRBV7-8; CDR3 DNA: TGTGCCAGCTGCGGACTAGCGGGGGGGAAAACGAACACCGGGGAGCTGTTTTTT; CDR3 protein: CASCGLAGGKTNTGELFF
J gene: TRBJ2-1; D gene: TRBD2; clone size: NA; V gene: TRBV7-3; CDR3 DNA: TGTGCCAGCAGGTTAGCGGGAGGGGACTACAATGAGCAGTTCTTC; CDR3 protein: CASRLAGGDYNEQFF
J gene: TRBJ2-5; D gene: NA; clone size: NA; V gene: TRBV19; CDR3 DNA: TGTGCCAGTAGTTGGGGGGGCTCCCAGTACCAAGAGACCCAGTACTTC; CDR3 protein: CASSWGGSQYQETQYF
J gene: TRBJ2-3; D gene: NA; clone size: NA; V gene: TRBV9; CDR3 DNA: TGTGCCAGCAGCGTATGGGGGGACCAGACAACAGATACGCAGTATTTT; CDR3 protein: CASSVWGDQTTDTQYF
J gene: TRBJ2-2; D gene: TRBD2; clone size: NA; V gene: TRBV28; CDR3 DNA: TGTGCCAGCAGTCTAGCGGTTCCCGGGGAGCTGTTTTTT; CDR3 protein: CASSLAVPGELFF
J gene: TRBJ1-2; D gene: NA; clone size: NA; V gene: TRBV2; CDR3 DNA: TGTGCCAGCAGTGACAGGGACTATGGCTACACCTTC; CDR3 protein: CASSDRDYGYTF
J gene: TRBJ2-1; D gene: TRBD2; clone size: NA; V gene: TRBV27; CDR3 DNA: TGTGCCAGCAGTTTAAGGGTAGCGGGAGGGCCGGTGCAGTTCTTC; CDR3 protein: CASSLRVAGGPVQFF
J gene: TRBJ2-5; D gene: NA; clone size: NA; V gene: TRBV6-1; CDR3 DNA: TGTGCCAGCAGTGTTACGGGATGGGAGACCCAGTACTTC; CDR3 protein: CASSVTGWETQYF
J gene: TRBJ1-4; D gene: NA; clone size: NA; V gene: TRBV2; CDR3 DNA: TGTGCCAGCATTTTGACAGGACAAAATGAAAAACTGTTTTTT; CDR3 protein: CASILTGQNEKLFF
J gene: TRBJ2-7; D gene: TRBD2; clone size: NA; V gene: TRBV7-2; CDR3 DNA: TGTGCCAGCAGCCCCGGACTAGCCCGGGGCTCCTACGAGCAGTACTTC; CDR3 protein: CASSPGLARGSYEQYF
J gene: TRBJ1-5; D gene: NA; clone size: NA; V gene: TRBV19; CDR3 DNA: TGTGCCAGTAGAACGGCAGGGTATAGCAATCAGCCCCAGCATTTT; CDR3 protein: CASRTAGYSNQPQHF
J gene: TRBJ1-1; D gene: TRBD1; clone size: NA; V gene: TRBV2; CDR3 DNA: TGTGCCAGCAGGGACCGACAGGGGGCAAAAAACACTGAAGCTTTCTTT; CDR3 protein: CASRDRQGAKNTEAFF
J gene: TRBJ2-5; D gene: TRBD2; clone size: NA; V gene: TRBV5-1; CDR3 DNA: TGCGCCAGCAGCTTGGGATCTAGCGGGAGAGGGGAGACCCAGTACTTC; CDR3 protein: CASSLGSSGRGETQYF
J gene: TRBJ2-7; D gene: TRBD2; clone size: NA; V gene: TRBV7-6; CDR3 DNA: TGTGCCAGCAGCTTATCGATAGCGGGAGGGACCTACGAGCAGTACTTC; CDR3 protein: CASSLSIAGGTYEQYF
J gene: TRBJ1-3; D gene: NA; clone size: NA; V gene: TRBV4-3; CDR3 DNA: TGCGCCAGCAGCCAAGATCTACGGACAACTGGAAACACCATATATTTT; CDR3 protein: CASSQDLRTTGNTIYF
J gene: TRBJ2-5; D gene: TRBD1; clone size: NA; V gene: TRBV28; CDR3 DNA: TGTGCCAGCAGCCAGTTTTTAGGACAGGGTGCAGAGACCCAGTACTTC; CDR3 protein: CASSQFLGQGAETQYF
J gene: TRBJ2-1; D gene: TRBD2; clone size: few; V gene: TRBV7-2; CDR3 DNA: TGTGCCAGCAGCTGGACTAGCGGGGTAGGAAATGAGCAGTTCTTC; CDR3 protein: CASSWTSGVGNEQFF
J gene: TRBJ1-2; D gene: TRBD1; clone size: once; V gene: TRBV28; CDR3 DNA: TGTGCCAGCAGTTTGGGGGCAGGGGGGAGGTATGGCTACACCTTC; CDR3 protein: CASSLGAGGRYGYTF
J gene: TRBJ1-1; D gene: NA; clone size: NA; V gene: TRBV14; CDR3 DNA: TGTGCCAGCAGCCAACAGCAGGGCGGCACTGAAGCTTTCTTT; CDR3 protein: CASSQQQGGTEAFF
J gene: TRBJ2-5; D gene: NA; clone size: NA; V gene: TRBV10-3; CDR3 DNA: TGTGCCATCAAGTTTGGGGGCAGGGAAGCAGAGACCCAGTACTTC; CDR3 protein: CAIKFGGREAETQYF
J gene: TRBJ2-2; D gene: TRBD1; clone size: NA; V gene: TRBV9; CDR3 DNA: TGTGCCAGCGCCCAATCGGACAGGGGCAACACCGGGGAGCTGTTTTTT; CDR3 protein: CASAQSDRGNTGELFF
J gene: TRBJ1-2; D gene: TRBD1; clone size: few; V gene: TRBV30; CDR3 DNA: TGTGCCTGGAGTGACTCGGGACAGGGGTTGACTAACTATGGCTACACCTTC; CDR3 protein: CAWSDSGQGLTNYGYTF
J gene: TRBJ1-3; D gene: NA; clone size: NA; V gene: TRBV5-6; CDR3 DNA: TGTGCCAGCAGCCTGGGCGGACTAACTGGAAACACCATATATTTT; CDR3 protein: CASSLGGLTGNTIYF
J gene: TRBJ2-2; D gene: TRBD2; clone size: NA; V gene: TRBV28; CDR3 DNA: TGTGCCAGCAGTCCTAGCGGGTATACCACCGGGGAGCTGTTTTTT; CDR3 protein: CASSPSGYTTGELFF
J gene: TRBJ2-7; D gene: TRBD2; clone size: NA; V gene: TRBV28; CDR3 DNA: TGTGCCAGCAGTTTATGGGCGGGGGGAGGGTATGTGTCCTACGAGCAGTACTTC; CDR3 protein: CASSLWAGGGYVSYEQYF
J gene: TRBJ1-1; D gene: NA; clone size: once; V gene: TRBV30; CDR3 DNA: TGTGCCTGGAGTGTACTAGGGAACACTGAAGCTTTCTTT; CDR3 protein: CAWSVLGNTEAFF
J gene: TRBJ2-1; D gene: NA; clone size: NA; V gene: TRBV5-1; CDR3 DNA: TGCGCCAGCAGCCTACAGGGTTTCGACAATGAGCAGTTCTTC; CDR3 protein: CASSLQGFDNEQFF
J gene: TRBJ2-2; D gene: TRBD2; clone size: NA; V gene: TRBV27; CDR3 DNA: TGTGCCAGCAGTTTAGATACTCTAGCGGGAGGGCCCGGCACCGGGGAGCTGTTTTTT; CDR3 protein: CASSLDTLAGGPGTGELFF
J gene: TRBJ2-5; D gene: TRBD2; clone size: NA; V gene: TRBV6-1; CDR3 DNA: TGTGCCAGCAGTGAAGCTTGGCTAGCGGGAGGGCGAAAGACCCAGTACTTC; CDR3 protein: CASSEAWLAGGRKTQYF
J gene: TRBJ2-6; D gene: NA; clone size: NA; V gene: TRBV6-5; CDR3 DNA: TGTGCCAGCAGTTACTCGAGGGAATCAGGGGCCAACGTCCTGACTTTC; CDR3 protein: CASSYSRESGANVLTF
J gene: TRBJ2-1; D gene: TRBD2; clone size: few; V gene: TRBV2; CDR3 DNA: TGTGCCAGCATCGGGACTAGCGGGAGTCATGAGCAGTTCTTC; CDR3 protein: CASIGTSGSHEQFF
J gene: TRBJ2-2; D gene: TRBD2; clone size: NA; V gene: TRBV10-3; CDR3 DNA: TGTGCCATCAGTGAGTCGAGTTGGGGAGGGACCGGGGAGCTGTTTTTT; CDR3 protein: CAISESSWGGTGELFF